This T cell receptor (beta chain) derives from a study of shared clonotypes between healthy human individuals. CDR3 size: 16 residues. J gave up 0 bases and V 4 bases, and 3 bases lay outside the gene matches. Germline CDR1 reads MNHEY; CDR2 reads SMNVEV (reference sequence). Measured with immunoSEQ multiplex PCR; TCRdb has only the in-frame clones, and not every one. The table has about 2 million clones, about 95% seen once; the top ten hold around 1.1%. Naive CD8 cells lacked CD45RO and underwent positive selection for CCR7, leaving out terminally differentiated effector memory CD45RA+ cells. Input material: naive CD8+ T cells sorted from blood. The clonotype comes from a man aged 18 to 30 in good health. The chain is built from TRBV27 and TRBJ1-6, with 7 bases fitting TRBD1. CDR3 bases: TGTGCCAGCAGTTCGACAGGGAGCTCCTATAATTCACCCCTCCACTTT. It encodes CASSSTGSSYNSPLHF.